This T cell receptor beta chain stems from a study of cytomegalovirus exposure and HLA in healthy donors. Turning to the study itself: Sequencing of about 179 million T cells in an earlier analysis found around 100 million unique TCR beta sequences.

The CDR3 runs to 15 residues. CDR1 KGHSH and CDR2 LQKENI come from the germline V gene. The PCR employed 60 Vbeta primers together with 13 Jbeta primers. Generated by immunoSEQ multiplex PCR, the TCRdb table keeps only in-frame clones and is missing some. This table holds approximately 100,000 clones, about 85% found once. The receptor was derived from a man aged 35-49 years in good health and CMV-seropositive. The chain uses TRBV18 and TRBJ2-5; possibly TRBD1 for D (5 bases). The J call may be wrong; the DNA end is better matched by TRBJ2-7. The source material was PBMCs. Here the CDR3 DNA reads TGTGCCAGCTCACCAGGTACAGGTCTCACCTACGAGCAGTACTTC. It yields the protein CASSPGTGLTYEQYF.